This T cell receptor (beta chain) emerged from a study of blood T cell repertoires in COVID-19. Overall study context: Some COVID-19 samples were acute and others convalescent; all came from the United States, Italy and Spain. PBMCs, B-cell-depleted T cells, or T cells provided the cDNA or gDNA that made up the material.

Authors' analysis steps: Reference gene primers were amplified, and this amplification served to estimate nucleated cell counts. The protocol was immunoSEQ multiplex PCR, while the TCRdb copy is restricted to in-frame clones and leaves out a portion. That table gives V, J and clone size, and the DNA gave D and trimming. The sample shows some 220,000 clones, 80% to 85% of them seen only once. CDR1 and CDR2 (germline): LGHDT, YNNKEL (reference sequence). The CDR3 is 16 amino acids. V dropped 4 bases and J dropped 0 bases, with 12 bases sitting between them. The sample was peripheral blood. The V gene is TRBV3-1 (or the pseudogene TRBV3-2), the J gene TRBJ1-4; D remains unclear. This clonotype was sampled from a woman aged 55-75 years with acute or convalescent COVID-19. CDR3 DNA sequence: TGTGCCAGCAGCCCGGGCGGGTGGGCAACTAATGAAAAACTGTTTTTT. Amino acids: CASSPGGWATNEKLFF.